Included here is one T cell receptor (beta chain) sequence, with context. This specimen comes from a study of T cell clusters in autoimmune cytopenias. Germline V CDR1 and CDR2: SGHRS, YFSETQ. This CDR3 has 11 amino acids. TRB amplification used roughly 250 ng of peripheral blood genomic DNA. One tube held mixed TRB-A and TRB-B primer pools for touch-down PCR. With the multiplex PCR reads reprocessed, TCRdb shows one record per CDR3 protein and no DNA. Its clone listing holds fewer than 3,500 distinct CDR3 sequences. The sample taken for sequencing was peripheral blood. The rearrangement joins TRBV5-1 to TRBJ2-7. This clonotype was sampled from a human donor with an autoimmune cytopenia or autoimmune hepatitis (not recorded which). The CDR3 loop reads CASSGGYEQYF.